A single sample is the source of the 10 T cell receptor beta chains below, sequenced in a study of graft-versus-host responses after intestinal transplantation. No antigen has been identified for these receptors. Method: immunoSEQ multiplex PCR; TCRdb's copy keeps in-frame clones and lacks some. Of 90,000 to 150,000 clones in the sample, approximately 95% are singletons; the top ten hold 3% to 3.5%. The sample was unstimulated CD8+ T cells sorted from spleen or lymph node cells, taken before intestinal transplant. These receptors were collected from a human donor who received an intestinal transplant.

A remark on this clone: No DNA is shown, since the ends of the CDR3 on it are uncertain; the CDR3 is the one TCRdb lists. This sequence joins TRBV28 and TRBJ2-7. Both ends counted, the CDR3 spans 15 residues. The germline CDR1 and CDR2 sequences are MDHEN and SYDVKM. The CDR3 sequence is CASSTSDRSSYEQYF.

On this clone itself: A read error may produce the germline difference seen at one junction end. J is TRBJ2-5 and V is TRBV9; TRBD2 matches at 7 bases. Per germline, CDR1 SGDLS and CDR2 YYNGEE. There are 17 residues in the CDR3. CDR3 DNA: TGTGCCAGCAGCGTAGCTAGCGGAGGAGTTTACCAAGGGACCCAGTACTTC. Translation gives CASSVASGGVYQGTQYF.

V usage is TRBV9 and J usage is TRBJ2-3; D not resolved. Germline-derived CDR1 and CDR2 are SGDLS and YYNGEE. This CDR3 is built from 15 residues. Trimming pared 4 bases from V and 0 bases from J, leaving 12 bases between. The DNA of the CDR3 is TGTGCCAGCAGCCCCCACATAACTAGCACAGATACGCAGTATTTT. Translation: CASSPHITSTDTQYF.

The chain combines TRBV7-6 with TRBJ2-1, with 9 bases aligning to TRBD2. The ends lost 1 base at V and 6 bases at J; junction bases unmatched: 7. CDR3 size: 16 residues. CDR1 and CDR2 (germline): SGHVS, FNYEAQ. The CDR3 sequence is CASSLEVAGVPNEQFF. CDR3 nucleotide sequence: TGTGCCAGCAGCTTAGAAGTAGCGGGAGTCCCCAATGAGCAGTTCTTC.

This clone was seen a handful of times. This chain connects TRBV5-1 to TRBJ1-1; 9 nucleotides align to TRBD1. Trimming cost V 4 bases and J 2 bases; bases outside gene matches: 9. This CDR3 region has 16 residues. The V gene's germline CDR1 is SGHRS and CDR2 YFSETQ. The DNA of the CDR3 is TGCGCCAGCAGCGGGGGGACAGGGTGGATAAACACTGAAGCTTTCTTT. Protein product: CASSGGTGWINTEAFF.

A single count supports this clone. The chain employs TRBV7-8 and TRBJ1-5; D remains unclear. The CDR3 contains 14 residues. Germline CDR1 SGHVS, CDR2 FQNEAQ. Trimming removed 6 bases from V and 2 bases from J, with 11 bases in between. DNA for the CDR3: TGTGCCAGCAGTCCAAGGGTTCGCAATCAGCCCCAGCATTTT. As protein: CASSPRVRNQPQHF. Complete variable domain (other parts from reference TRBV7-8 and TRBJ1-5): GAGVSQSPRYKVAKRGQDVALRCDPISGHVSLFWYQQALGQGPEFLTYFQNEAQLDKSGLPSDRFFAERPEGSVSTLKIQRTQQEDSAVYLCASSPRVRNQPQHFGDGTRLSIL.

V usage is TRBV6-6 and J usage is TRBJ2-7; tentatively, D is TRBD2 (6 bases). Germline V gives CDR1 MNHNY, CDR2 SVGAGI (reference sequence). CDR3 length equals 14 residues. The V end was cut by 2 bases, the J end by 6 bases, with 14 bases between. The DNA for the CDR3 is TGTGCCAGCAGTTACCCTGGACTAAGAGGCGAGCAGTACTTC. This codes for CASSYPGLRGEQYF.

The chain joins TRBV7-3 to TRBJ2-1; 9 positions agree with TRBD1. Germline values: CDR1 SGHTA, CDR2 FQGTGA. The J segment lost 4 bases and the V segment lost 2 bases, leaving 3 bases of the junction unmatched. The CDR3 runs 15 residues. Here the CDR3 DNA reads TGTGCCAGCAGCTTAGGGACAGGGACTTACAATGAGCAGTTCTTC. This encodes CASSLGTGTYNEQFF.

The chain employs TRBV19 and TRBJ2-5; the D gene could be TRBD1 or TRBD2 (5 bases each). Judging by the DNA end, TRBJ2-7 fits better; the J call may be wrong. Looked up from germline, CDR1 is LNHDA and CDR2 is SQIVND (reference sequence). The CDR3 has 15 amino acids. CDR3 in DNA: TGTGCCACAAGCGGTGGGGGAGAAGATTACTACGAGCAGTACTTC. Translated: CATSGGGEDYYEQYF.

The rearrangement joins TRBV5-5 to TRBJ2-7, with 11 bases aligning to TRBD1. J lost 7 bases, V lost 4 bases, and 7 bases had no gene match. The CDR3 runs 14 residues. Germline V gene data show CDR1 as SGHKS and CDR2 as YYEKEE (reference sequence). CDR3 in amino acids: CASSPGQGAGEQYF. DNA of the CDR3: TGTGCCAGCAGCCCTGGACAGGGGGCTGGGGAGCAGTACTTC.